A selection of T cell receptor beta chains follows, all from one sample in a study of human T cells and chemical hapten exposure. One entry per CDR3 protein, called by TCRdb with MiXCR from the RACE reads. The sample has 300,000 to 450,000 distinct CDR3 sequences, 4.8% seen once; the top ten hold under 3%. The material sequenced was whole blood, taken in connection with sensitization to the hapten diphenylcyclopropenone (DPC). These receptors were collected from a woman aged 45-59 years with alopecia areata. Some clones in this sample may be carry-over from other donors' samples. Each CDR3 is given with its conserved first and last residue. D genes are given only for firm matches. The size field is filled for only some rows; it gives once, few, many or a size class.

D gene | clone size | J gene | V gene | CDR3 protein | CDR3 DNA
TRBD1 | many | TRBJ2-1 | TRBV18 | CASSPGQGSYNEQFF | TGTGCCAGCTCACCAGGACAGGGGTCCTACAATGAGCAGTTCTTC
NA | many | TRBJ2-7 | TRBV4-3 | CASSQASLGAPDYRIYEQYF | TGCGCCAGCAGCCAAGCCTCCCTCGGGGCCCCGGACTACCGAATCTACGAGCAGTACTTC
TRBD1 | NA | TRBJ1-1 | TRBV20-1 | CSASKPGGIAEAFF | TGCAGTGCTTCAAAGCCAGGGGGGATCGCTGAAGCTTTCTTT
NA | NA | TRBJ2-1 | TRBV18 | CASSPPAGYNEQFF | TGTGCCAGCTCACCACCCGCAGGGTACAATGAGCAGTTCTTC
NA | many | TRBJ2-1 | TRBV19 | CASSGDWGQFF | TGTGCCAGTAGTGGGGACTGGGGGCAGTTCTTC
TRBD2 | many | TRBJ2-1 | TRBV4-1 | CASSQGLEQFF | TGCGCCAGCAGCCAGGGACTAGAGCAGTTCTTC
NA | many | TRBJ2-2 | TRBV5-4 | CASSLESRVAGELFF | TGTGCCAGCAGCTTGGAGTCCCGGGTCGCCGGGGAGCTGTTTTTT
TRBD1 | few | TRBJ2-3 | TRBV27 | CASSLQGVGTDTQYF | TGTGCCAGCAGTTTGCAGGGGGTGGGCACAGATACGCAGTATTTT
NA | NA | TRBJ2-5 | TRBV27 | CASTSGGGFRETQYF | TGTGCCAGCACCTCAGGGGGGGGCTTTCGAGAGACCCAGTACTTC
NA | many | TRBJ1-5 | TRBV6-6 | CASTAGWNQPQHF | TGTGCCAGCACAGCAGGTTGGAATCAGCCCCAGCATTTT
NA | many | TRBJ2-5 | TRBV25-1 | CASSEWKGETQYF | TGTGCCAGCAGTGAATGGAAGGGGGAGACCCAGTACTTC
TRBD1 | few | TRBJ1-2 | TRBV4-1 | CASSQENTGGYGYTF | TGCGCCAGCAGCCAAGAGAACACAGGGGGCTATGGCTACACCTTC
NA | many | TRBJ2-3 | TRBV7-2 | CASSGLGGTDTQYF | TGTGCCAGCAGCGGACTGGGGGGTACAGATACGCAGTATTTT
TRBD2 | few | TRBJ2-3 | TRBV4-2 | CASSQVPAGDNTDTQYF | TGTGCCAGCAGCCAAGTACCAGCGGGGGACAACACAGATACGCAGTATTTT
TRBD2 | NA | TRBJ2-1 | TRBV10-3 | CAISGRGDEQFF | TGTGCCATCAGCGGGAGGGGCGATGAGCAGTTCTTC
TRBD2 | many | TRBJ2-3 | TRBV3-1 | CASSQDGRADTQYF | TGTGCCAGCAGCCAAGACGGGAGGGCAGATACGCAGTATTTT
TRBD1 | few | TRBJ2-3 | TRBV5-1 | CASSLGDREADTQYF | TGCGCCAGCAGCTTGGGGGACAGGGAGGCAGATACGCAGTATTTT
NA | NA | TRBJ2-2 | TRBV19 | CASSIGRGTGELFF | TGTGCCAGTAGTATAGGGAGGGGGACCGGGGAGCTGTTTTTT
TRBD1 | many | TRBJ1-2 | TRBV12-3/TRBV12-4 | CASSYQGAGYTF | TGTGCCAGCAGTTACCAGGGGGCCGGCTACACCTTC
TRBD1 | few | TRBJ1-6 | TRBV20-1 | CSARGQAYNSPLHF | TGCAGTGCTAGGGGACAGGCTTATAATTCACCCCTCCACTTT
TRBD2 | many | TRBJ2-5 | TRBV24-1 | CATSDLPGTSGGQETQYF | TGTGCCACCAGTGATTTGCCAGGGACTAGCGGGGGCCAAGAGACCCAGTACTTC
NA | many | TRBJ1-1 | TRBV6-2/TRBV6-3 | CASSYEPGFTEAFF | TGTGCCAGCAGTTACGAGCCAGGGTTCACTGAAGCTTTCTTT
TRBD2 | many | TRBJ2-5 | TRBV12-3/TRBV12-4 | CASSRTSGAVTQYF | TGTGCCAGCTCCAGGACTAGCGGGGCCGTGACCCAGTACTTC
NA | NA | TRBJ1-5 | TRBV6-4 | CASSGAEGTAFQHF | TGTGCCAGCAGTGGAGCCGAGGGAACCGCCTTCCAGCATTTT
NA | few | TRBJ2-2 | TRBV10-3 | CAIRDPWIGANTGELFF | TGTGCCATCAGGGATCCGTGGATAGGGGCGAACACCGGGGAGCTGTTTTTT
NA | NA | TRBJ2-1 | TRBV7-2 | CASSTRGFWVF | TGTGCCAGCAGCACGAGAGGGTTTTGGGTCTTC
NA | many | TRBJ2-2 | TRBV29-1 | CSICSTVNTGELFF | TGCAGCATATGCTCCACAGTTAACACCGGGGAGCTGTTTTTT
NA | many | TRBJ1-3 | TRBV12-3/TRBV12-4 | CASRLGGSGNTIYF | TGTGCCAGCAGGTTGGGGGGTTCTGGAAACACCATATATTTT
NA | many | TRBJ2-3 | TRBV10-3 | CAISETERRTDTQYF | TGTGCCATCAGTGAGACGGAGAGGCGGACAGATACGCAGTATTTT
TRBD2 | many | TRBJ2-7 | TRBV28 | CASRLLAGRTYEQYF | TGTGCCAGCAGGTTGCTAGCGGGAAGGACCTACGAGCAGTACTTC
TRBD1 | many | TRBJ1-2 | TRBV27 | CASSFQQGELGAYGYTF | TGTGCCAGCAGTTTTCAACAGGGGGAACTTGGCGCCTATGGCTACACCTTC
NA | many | TRBJ1-6 | TRBV6-5 | CASSYWDGVRSPLHF | TGTGCCAGCAGTTACTGGGACGGGGTACGTTCACCCCTCCACTTT
NA | many | TRBJ1-1 | TRBV7-9 | CASSSPGANEAFF | TGTGCCAGCAGTTCCCCCGGGGCCAATGAAGCTTTCTTT
NA | many | TRBJ1-1 | TRBV10-2 | CASSEGGSTEAFF | TGCGCCAGCAGTGAGGGAGGATCCACTGAAGCTTTCTTT
TRBD2 | many | TRBJ2-4 | TRBV5-1 | CASSLPASGGMLAKNIQYF | TGCGCCAGCAGCTTGCCGGCTAGCGGGGGCATGCTAGCCAAAAACATTCAGTACTTC
NA | many | TRBJ2-2 | TRBV6-6 | CASQVAGELFF | TGTGCCAGCCAGGTGGCCGGGGAGCTGTTTTTT
TRBD1 | NA | TRBJ1-3 | TRBV18 | CASSPAVRTGPMGNTIYF | TGTGCCAGCTCACCAGCCGTACGGACAGGGCCAATGGGAAACACCATATATTTT
NA | many | TRBJ2-3 | TRBV29-1 | CSVEDITDTQYF | TGCAGCGTTGAAGATATCACAGATACGCAGTATTTT
NA | many | TRBJ1-1 | TRBV6-5 | CASTGTMNTEAFF | TGTGCCAGCACAGGGACAATGAACACTGAAGCTTTCTTT
NA | NA | TRBJ1-1 | TRBV10-3 | CAISDWDMGEAFF | TGTGCCATCAGTGACTGGGATATGGGTGAAGCTTTCTTT
NA | NA | TRBJ1-6 | TRBV29-1 | CSVERGRIETLHF | TGCAGCGTTGAACGGGGCCGGATCGAGACCCTCCACTTT
NA | many | TRBJ2-1 | TRBV20-1 | CSAGDAQDEQFF | TGCAGTGCTGGGGACGCCCAGGATGAGCAGTTCTTC
TRBD2 | many | TRBJ2-1 | TRBV14 | CASSQAASGRYNEQFF | TGTGCCAGCAGCCAAGCAGCGAGCGGGAGATACAATGAGCAGTTCTTC
NA | many | TRBJ1-1 | TRBV7-2 | CASSSVVDTEAFF | TGTGCCAGCAGCTCAGTGGTGGACACTGAAGCTTTCTTT
NA | many | TRBJ1-5 | TRBV6-1 | CASTESPNQPQHF | TGTGCCAGCACGGAGTCACCTAATCAGCCCCAGCATTTT
NA | many | TRBJ1-5 | TRBV7-6 | CASSLALQGGNQPQHF | TGTGCCAGCAGCTTAGCTTTACAGGGTGGCAATCAGCCCCAGCATTTT
TRBD2 | few | TRBJ2-5 | TRBV9 | CASSVGALAGVSQETQYF | TGTGCCAGCAGCGTAGGGGCGTTAGCGGGGGTCTCGCAAGAGACCCAGTACTTC
TRBD1 | NA | TRBJ1-5 | TRBV12-3/TRBV12-4 | CASRRDRVGDQPQHF | TGTGCCAGCAGGAGAGACAGGGTTGGAGATCAGCCCCAGCATTTT
NA | few | TRBJ2-7 | TRBV23-1 | CASSQSSRSYEQYF | TGCGCCAGCAGTCAATCGTCCCGAAGCTACGAGCAGTACTTC
NA | many | TRBJ2-1 | TRBV7-9 | CASSPGPREQFF | TGTGCCAGCAGCCCCGGGCCCCGAGAGCAGTTCTTC
NA | NA | TRBJ2-7 | TRBV5-6 | CASSMGHLSDEQYF | TGTGCCAGCAGCATGGGACATCTGTCGGACGAGCAGTACTTC
TRBD1 | NA | TRBJ1-5 | TRBV28 | CASSLRTGGSQPQHF | TGTGCCAGCAGTTTAAGGACAGGGGGCTCTCAGCCCCAGCATTTT
TRBD2 | many | TRBJ2-3 | TRBV6-1 | CASSARTKRGGLGTDTQYF | TGTGCCAGCAGTGCCCGGACTAAGCGGGGGGGCCTTGGTACAGATACGCAGTATTTT
NA | NA | TRBJ1-2 | TRBV20-1 | CSARVVGNYGYTF | TGCAGTGCTAGAGTCGTGGGGAACTATGGCTACACCTTC
NA | NA | TRBJ1-5 | TRBV3-1 | CASSQDSSKGQPQHF | TGTGCCAGCAGCCAAGATTCATCGAAAGGGCAGCCCCAGCATTTT
TRBD1 | many | TRBJ1-3 | TRBV20-1 | CSASTGAHSGNTIYF | TGCAGTGCTAGCACAGGGGCCCACTCTGGAAACACCATATATTTT
TRBD2 | few | TRBJ2-3 | TRBV12-3/TRBV12-4 | CASTLTSGFTDTQYF | TGTGCCAGCACCCTTACTAGCGGGTTCACAGATACGCAGTATTTT